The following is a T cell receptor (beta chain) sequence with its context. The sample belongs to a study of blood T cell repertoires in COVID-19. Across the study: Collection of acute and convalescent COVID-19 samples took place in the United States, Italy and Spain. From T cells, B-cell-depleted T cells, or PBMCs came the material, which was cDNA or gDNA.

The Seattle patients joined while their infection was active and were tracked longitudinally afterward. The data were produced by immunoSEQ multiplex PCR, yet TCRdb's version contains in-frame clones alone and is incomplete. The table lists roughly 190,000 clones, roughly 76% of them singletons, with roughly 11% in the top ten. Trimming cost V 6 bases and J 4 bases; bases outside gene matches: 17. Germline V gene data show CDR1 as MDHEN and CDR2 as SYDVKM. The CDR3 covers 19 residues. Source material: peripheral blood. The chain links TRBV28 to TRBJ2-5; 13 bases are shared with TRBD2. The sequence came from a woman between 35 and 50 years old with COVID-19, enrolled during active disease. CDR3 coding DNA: TGTGCCAGCAGCTCATCCCGGACTAGCGGGAGCAGGTTGGCAGAGACCCAGTACTTC. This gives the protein CASSSSRTSGSRLAETQYF.